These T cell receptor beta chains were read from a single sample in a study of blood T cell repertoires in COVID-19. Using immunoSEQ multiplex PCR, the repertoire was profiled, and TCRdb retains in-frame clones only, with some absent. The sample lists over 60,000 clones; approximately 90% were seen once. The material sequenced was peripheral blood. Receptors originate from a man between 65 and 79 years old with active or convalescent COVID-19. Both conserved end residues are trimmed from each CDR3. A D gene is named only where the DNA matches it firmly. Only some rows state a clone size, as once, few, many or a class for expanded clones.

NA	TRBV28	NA	ASGFTGNNSPLH
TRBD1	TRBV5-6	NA	ASSLDQTGRMGYT
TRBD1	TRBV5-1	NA	ASSRTGGNNEQF
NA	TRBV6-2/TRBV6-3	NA	ASSPRLNQPQH
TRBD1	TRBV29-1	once	SAGSGQGGTEAF
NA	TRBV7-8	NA	ASSLALRVSSYNSPLH
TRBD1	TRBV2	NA	ASNDRGPAEAF
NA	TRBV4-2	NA	ASSRSGSGGYT
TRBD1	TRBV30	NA	AWSPGTGEAEQY
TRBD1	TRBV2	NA	ASRGDRGGWNSPLH
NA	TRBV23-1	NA	ASSQSGHINSPLH
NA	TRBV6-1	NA	ASSERVNEQF
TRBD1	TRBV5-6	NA	ASSLGPPGGTGGPDTQY
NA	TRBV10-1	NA	ASSMGAPRPEQY
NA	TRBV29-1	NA	SVFLAITGELF
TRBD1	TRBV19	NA	ASSGTADQPQH
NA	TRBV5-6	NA	ASSLLTARAPRAD
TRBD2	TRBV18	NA	ASSPGTSVATYNEQF
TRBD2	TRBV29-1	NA	SVGTSVANTGELF
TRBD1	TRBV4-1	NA	ASSSDPGQGHQPQH
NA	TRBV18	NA	ASSPDRDQPQH
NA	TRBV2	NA	ASKEYPGGELF
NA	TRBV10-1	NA	ASSESLPYGYT
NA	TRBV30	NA	AWGTGLNSPLH
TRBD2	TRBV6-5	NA	ASSYAAGGGETQY
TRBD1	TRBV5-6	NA	ASSFGQGFNEKLF
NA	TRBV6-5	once	ASSGGSPYNEQF
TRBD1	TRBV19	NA	ASSIGQGGAEKLF
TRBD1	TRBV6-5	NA	AVVDRASGNTIY
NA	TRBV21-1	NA	ASNYPNGTSNPYEQY
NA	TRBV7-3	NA	ASSLYSRSEQF
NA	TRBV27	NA	ASTPGQGRSVAF
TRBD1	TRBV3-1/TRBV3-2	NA	ASSSRDSGGYT
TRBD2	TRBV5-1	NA	ASSFKTSGGVYQETQY
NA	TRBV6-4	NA	ASSGQPSTDTQY
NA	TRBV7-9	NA	ASRPRASDTQY
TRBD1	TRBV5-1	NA	ASSLGDRYNEQF
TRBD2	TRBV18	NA	ASSPLERGITDTQY
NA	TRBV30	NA	AWSRDNQPQH
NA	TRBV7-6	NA	ASVRGMNTGELF
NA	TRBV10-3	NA	AIRAGGAGNTIY
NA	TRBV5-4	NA	ASSGSQDEKLF
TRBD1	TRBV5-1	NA	ASSKGQGGSSYEQY
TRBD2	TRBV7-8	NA	ASSLASGTSRRWVYNEQF
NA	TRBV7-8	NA	ASSPHWGVEQY